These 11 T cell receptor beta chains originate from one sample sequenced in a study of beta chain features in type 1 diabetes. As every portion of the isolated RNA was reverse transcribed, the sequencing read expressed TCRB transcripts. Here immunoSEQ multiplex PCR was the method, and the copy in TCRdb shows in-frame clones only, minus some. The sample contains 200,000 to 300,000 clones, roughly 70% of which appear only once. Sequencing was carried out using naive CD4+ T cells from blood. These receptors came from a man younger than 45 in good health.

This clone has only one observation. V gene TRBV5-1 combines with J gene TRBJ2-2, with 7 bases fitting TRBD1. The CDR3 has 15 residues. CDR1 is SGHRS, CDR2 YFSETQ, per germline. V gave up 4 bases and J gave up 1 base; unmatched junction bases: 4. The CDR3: CASSPRQGNTGELFF. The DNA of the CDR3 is TGCGCCAGCAGCCCCCGACAGGGGAACACCGGGGAGCTGTTTTTT.

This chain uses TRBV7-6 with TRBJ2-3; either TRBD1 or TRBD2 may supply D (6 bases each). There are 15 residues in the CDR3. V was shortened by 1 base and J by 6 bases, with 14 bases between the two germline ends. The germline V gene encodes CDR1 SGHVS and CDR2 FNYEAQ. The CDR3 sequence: CASSLGGGGGDTQYF. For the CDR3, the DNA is TGTGCCAGCAGCTTAGGAGGGGGAGGTGGCGATACGCAGTATTTT.

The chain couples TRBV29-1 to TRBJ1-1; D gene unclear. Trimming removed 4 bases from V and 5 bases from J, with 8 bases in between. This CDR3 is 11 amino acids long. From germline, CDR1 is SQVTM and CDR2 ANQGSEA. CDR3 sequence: CSVASETEAFF. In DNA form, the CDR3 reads TGCAGCGTTGCGTCGGAGACTGAAGCTTTCTTT.

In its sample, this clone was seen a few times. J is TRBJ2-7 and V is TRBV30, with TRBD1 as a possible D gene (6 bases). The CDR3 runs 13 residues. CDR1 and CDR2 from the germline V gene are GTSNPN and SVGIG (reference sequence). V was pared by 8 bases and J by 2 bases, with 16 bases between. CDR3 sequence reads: CAMARQGPYEQYF. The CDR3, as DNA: TGTGCCATGGCTAGGCAGGGGCCCTACGAGCAGTACTTC.

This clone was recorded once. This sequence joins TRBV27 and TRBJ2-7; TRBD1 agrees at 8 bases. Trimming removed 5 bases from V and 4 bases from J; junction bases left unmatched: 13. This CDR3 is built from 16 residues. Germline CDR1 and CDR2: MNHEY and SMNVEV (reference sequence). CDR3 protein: CASSPAPGQAIYEQYF. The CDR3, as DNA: TGTGCCAGCAGTCCTGCCCCGGGACAGGCGATATACGAGCAGTACTTC.

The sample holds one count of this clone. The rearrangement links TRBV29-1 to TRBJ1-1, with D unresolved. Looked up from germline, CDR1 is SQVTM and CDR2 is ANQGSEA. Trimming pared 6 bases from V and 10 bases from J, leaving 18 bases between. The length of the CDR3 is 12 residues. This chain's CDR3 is CSVGQRVSGAFF. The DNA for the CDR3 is TGCAGCGTGGGTCAGAGGGTTAGCGGAGCTTTCTTT.

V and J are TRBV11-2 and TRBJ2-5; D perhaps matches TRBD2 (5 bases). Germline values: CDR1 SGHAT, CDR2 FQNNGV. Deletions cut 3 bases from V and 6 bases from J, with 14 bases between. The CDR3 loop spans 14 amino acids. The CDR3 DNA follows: TGTGCCAGCAGCTTGGCTAGCCTGACTCAGACCCAGTACTTC. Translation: CASSLASLTQTQYF. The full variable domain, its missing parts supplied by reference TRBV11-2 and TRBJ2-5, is EAGVAQSPRYKIIEKRQSVAFWCNPISGHATLYWYQQILGQGPKLLIQFQNNGVVDDSQLPKDRFSAERLKGVDSTLKIQPAKLEDSAVYLCASSLASLTQTQYFGPGTRLLVL.

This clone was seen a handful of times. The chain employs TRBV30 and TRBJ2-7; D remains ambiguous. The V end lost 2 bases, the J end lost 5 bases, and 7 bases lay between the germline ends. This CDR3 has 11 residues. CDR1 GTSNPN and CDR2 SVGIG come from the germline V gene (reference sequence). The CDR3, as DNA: TGTGCCTGGAGTATCATCCACGAGCAGTACTTC. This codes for CAWSIIHEQYF. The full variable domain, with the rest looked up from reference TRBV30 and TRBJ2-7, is SQTIHQWPATLVQPVGSPLSLECTVEGTSNPNLYWYRQAAGRGLQLLFYSVGIGQISSEVPQNLSASRPQDRQFILSSKKLLLSDSGFYLCAWSIIHEQYFGPGTRLTVT.

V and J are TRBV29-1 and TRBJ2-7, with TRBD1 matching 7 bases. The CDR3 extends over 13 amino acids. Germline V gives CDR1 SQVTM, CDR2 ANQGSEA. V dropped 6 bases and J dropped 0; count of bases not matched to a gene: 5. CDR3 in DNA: TGCAGCGTCACGGGACAGCCCTCCTACGAGCAGTACTTC. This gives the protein CSVTGQPSYEQYF.

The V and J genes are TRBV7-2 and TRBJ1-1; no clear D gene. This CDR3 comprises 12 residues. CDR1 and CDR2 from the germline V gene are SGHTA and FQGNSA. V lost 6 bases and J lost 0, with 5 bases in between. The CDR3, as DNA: TGTGCCAGCAGTGTCATGAACACTGAAGCTTTCTTT. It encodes CASSVMNTEAFF.

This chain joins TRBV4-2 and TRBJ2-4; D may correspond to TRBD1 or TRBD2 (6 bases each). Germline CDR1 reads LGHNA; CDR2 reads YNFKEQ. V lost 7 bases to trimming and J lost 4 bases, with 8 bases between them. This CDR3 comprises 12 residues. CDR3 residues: CASKGGKNIQYF. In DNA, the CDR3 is TGTGCCAGCAAGGGGGGAAAAAACATTCAGTACTTC.